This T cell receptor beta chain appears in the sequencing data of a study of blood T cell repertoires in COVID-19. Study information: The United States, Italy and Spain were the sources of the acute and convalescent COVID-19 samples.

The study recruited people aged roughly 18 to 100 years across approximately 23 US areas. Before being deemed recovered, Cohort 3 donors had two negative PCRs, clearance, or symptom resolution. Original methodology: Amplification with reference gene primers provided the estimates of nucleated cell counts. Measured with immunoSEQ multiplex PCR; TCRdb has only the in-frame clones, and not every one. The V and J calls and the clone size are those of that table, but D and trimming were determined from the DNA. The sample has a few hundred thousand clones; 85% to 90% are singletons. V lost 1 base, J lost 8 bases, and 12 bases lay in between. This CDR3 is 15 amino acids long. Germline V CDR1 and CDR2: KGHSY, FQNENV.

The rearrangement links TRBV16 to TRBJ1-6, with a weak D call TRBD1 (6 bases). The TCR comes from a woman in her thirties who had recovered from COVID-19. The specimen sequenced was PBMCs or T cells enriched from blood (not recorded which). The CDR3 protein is CASSQLAGVDSPLHF. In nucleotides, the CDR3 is TGTGCCAGCAGCCAATTGGCAGGGGTTGATTCACCCCTCCACTTT.